This T cell receptor beta chain is from a study of blood T cells in healthy people across ages. This CDR3 spans 16 amino acids. The trim removed 5 bases at V and 4 bases at J, leaving 10 bases unmatched. For the second PCR, which ran for about 6 to 11 cycles, a sample-barcoded 5' primer and a J-beta primer mix were used. TCRdb used MiXCR to reprocess the 5' RACE reads, holding one entry per CDR3 protein. Among about 810,000 distinct CDR3 sequences listed, roughly 40% were seen once. This sequence was found in a man younger than 30 in good health. This chain links TRBV12-3 or TRBV12-4 with TRBJ2-2, with 7 nucleotides matching TRBD1. The sequenced sample consisted of blood. CDR3 in amino acids: CASSPDREIGTGELFF. CDR3 DNA sequence: TGTGCCAGCAGTCCCGACAGGGAAATTGGCACCGGGGAGCTGTTTTTT.